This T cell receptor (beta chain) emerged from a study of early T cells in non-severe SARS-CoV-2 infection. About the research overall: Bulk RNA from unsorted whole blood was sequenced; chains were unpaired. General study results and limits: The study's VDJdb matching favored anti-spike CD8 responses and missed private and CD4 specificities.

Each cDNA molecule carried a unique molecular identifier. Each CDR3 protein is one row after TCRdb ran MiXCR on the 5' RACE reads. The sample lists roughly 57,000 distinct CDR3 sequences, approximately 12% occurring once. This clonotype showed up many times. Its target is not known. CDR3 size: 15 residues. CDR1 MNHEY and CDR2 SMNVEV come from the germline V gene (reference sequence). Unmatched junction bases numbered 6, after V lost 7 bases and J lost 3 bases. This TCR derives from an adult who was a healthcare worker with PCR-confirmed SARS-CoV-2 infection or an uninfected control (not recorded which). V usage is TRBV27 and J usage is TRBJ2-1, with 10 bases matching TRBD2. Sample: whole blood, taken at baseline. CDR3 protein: CASTVGLAVYNEQFF. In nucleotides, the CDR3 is TGTGCCAGCACCGTAGGACTAGCGGTCTACAATGAGCAGTTCTTC.